This TCR beta chain was sequenced in a study of metastatic and nonmetastatic thyroid tumors (dated by TCRdb to 2018 to 2020). At the level of the whole study: For patients with malignant and with benign thyroid disease, the researchers compared repertoires between peripheral blood samples and tumor or nodule tissue samples.

The CDR3 runs 13 amino acids, cysteine and phenylalanine included. The kept DNA is CDR3 alone, 39 bases in frame from the first base. Ends trimmed: V by 7 bases, J by 6 bases; bases unmatched to a gene: 6. A note on this clone: Its antigen is currently not known. No much larger clonotype is one base removed from it; base qualities were not supplied.

The library was obtained by PCR. TCRdb lists the instrument as Illumina HiSeq 4000. High-throughput sequencing was used to profile the TCR beta-chain CDR3 region of every patient. Per the original workflow: A classifier to discriminate distant-metastatic papillary thyroid cancer patients was built from CDR3 differences across clinicopathological groups. The Shannon index was used to measure repertoire diversity, and the Morisita-Horn index was used to measure how similar tumor and blood repertoires were. TCRdb ran its own pipeline on the public reads, namely fastp trimming at Q25 and MiXCR clone calling, and kept in-frame beta chains. These V and J calls rely on TCRdb rather than the paper's analysis. In this sample the table shows fewer than 10,000 clones, over 35% of which occur a single time. The top ten clonotypes cover approximately 33% of the sample. What the authors observed across the whole study: TCR beta diversity was reported as significantly higher in malignant tumors than in benign nodules, in both blood and tumor samples.

Before undergoing thyroid surgery, none of the patients had been given any kind of treatment. The study retrospectively analysed patient clinical samples collected from about 2012 to 2019 using T-cell receptor beta sequencing. This TCR was recovered from a male donor with papillary thyroid cancer or a benign thyroid nodule (not recorded which). Some clones in this sample may be carry-over from other donors' samples. The sample taken for sequencing was tumor tissue. The sequence links TRBV12-3 or TRBV12-4 to TRBJ2-1; 7 nucleotides in the junction match TRBD1. The bases are TGTGCCAGCACTCCTGACAGGGCCAATGAGCAGTTCTTC. This yields the protein CASTPDRANEQFF.